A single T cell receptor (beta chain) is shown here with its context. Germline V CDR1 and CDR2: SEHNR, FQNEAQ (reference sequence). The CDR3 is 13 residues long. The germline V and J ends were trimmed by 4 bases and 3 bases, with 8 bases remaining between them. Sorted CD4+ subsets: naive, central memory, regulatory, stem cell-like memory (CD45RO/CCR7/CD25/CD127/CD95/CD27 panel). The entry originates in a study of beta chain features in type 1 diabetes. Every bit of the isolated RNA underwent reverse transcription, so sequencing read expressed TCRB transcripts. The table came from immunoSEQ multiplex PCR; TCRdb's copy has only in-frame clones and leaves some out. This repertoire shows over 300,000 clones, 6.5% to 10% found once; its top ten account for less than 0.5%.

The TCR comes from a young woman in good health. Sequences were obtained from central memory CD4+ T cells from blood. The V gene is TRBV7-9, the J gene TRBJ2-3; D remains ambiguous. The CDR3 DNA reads TGTGCCAGCAGCTGGAAGGGAACAGATACGCAGTATTTT. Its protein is CASSWKGTDTQYF.